Listed below are T cell receptor beta chains from one sample, sequenced in a study of blood T cells in healthy people across ages. MiXCR, run by TCRdb on the 5' RACE reads, gives a single entry per CDR3 protein. Among over 600,000 distinct CDR3 sequences listed, more than 35% were seen once. Material: blood. The source of these receptors is a man older than 75 in good health. The CDR3 runs from the conserved cysteine through the conserved F or W. Each record gives: V gene, clone size, CDR3 length, D gene, J gene, CDR3 DNA, CDR3 protein. D genes are given only for firm matches. The size entry is marked missing in some rows and otherwise reads once, few, many or a size class.

>TRBV30|.|14|.|TRBJ2-3
TGTGCCTGGAGTGTACAAGGGGTCACAGATACGCAGTATTTT
CAWSVQGVTDTQYF
>TRBV11-2|few|14|.|TRBJ2-1
TGTGCCAGCAGCTTAGCCTCAAGATCGGGGGAGCAGTTCTTC
CASSLASRSGEQFF
>TRBV27|few|14|TRBD1|TRBJ2-7
TGTGCCAGCAGTTTAGAGACAGGGCGAGGCGAGCAGTACTTC
CASSLETGRGEQYF
>TRBV29-1|.|15|TRBD2|TRBJ2-4
TGCAGCGTTGAAGATGAGACTAGCGGGGCTAGAACCCAGTACTTC
CSVEDETSGARTQYF
>TRBV7-2|few|16|TRBD2|TRBJ2-2
TGTGCCAGCAGCTTAGCTGGCGGGAGCGGAACCGGGGAGCTGTTTTTT
CASSLAGGSGTGELFF
>TRBV7-3|few|20|TRBD2|TRBJ2-1
TGTGCCAGCAGCTTAATCGCGTCTAGCGGGGTGCCGAGCTCCTACAATGAGCAGTTCTTC
CASSLIASSGVPSSYNEQFF
>TRBV29-1|.|13|.|TRBJ2-5
TGCAGCGTCGGCCGAGGGATCCAAGAGACCCAGTACTTC
CSVGRGIQETQYF
>TRBV7-2|few|14|TRBD1|TRBJ2-5
TGTGCCAGCAGCCCAACGACAGGGATCGAGACCCAGTACTTC
CASSPTTGIETQYF
>TRBV6-5|.|17|TRBD1|TRBJ2-2
TGTGCCAGCAGTTCCGGGACAGGGGGCGATTATTCCGGGGAGCTGTTTTTT
CASSSGTGGDYSGELFF
>TRBV4-3|.|15|.|TRBJ1-2
TGCGCCAGCAGCCAAGAAATCAGGGCTAACTATGGCTACACCTTC
CASSQEIRANYGYTF
>TRBV20-1|.|16|TRBD1|TRBJ2-1
TGCAGTGCTAGAGCCCCGACAGGGGGCTCCTACAATGAGCAGTTCTTC
CSARAPTGGSYNEQFF
>TRBV12-3/TRBV12-4|.|13|.|TRBJ2-2
TGTGCCACCCGGAAAGAGAGGACCGGGGAGCTGTTTTTT
CATRKERTGELFF
>TRBV27|.|12|.|TRBJ2-1
TGTGCCAGCAGACGAGCGGAGGAAGCGCAGTTCTTC
CASRRAEEAQFF
>TRBV28|.|16|TRBD1|TRBJ2-7
TGTGCCAGCCGAAGACAGGGGGCTTTTAGCTCCTACGAGCAGTACTTC
CASRRQGAFSSYEQYF
>TRBV29-1|few|13|.|TRBJ1-1
TGCAGCGTTAAACAGGAAGTTTTCACTGAAGCTTTCTTT
CSVKQEVFTEAFF
>TRBV11-2|.|14|.|TRBJ2-1
TGTGCCAGCACGGCAAGAGGAGTTCACAATGAGCAGTTCTTC
CASTARGVHNEQFF
>TRBV20-1|.|16|.|TRBJ2-7
TGCAGTGCTAGAGATCCGAGCGCAGGCGGGACCTACGAGCAGTACTTC
CSARDPSAGGTYEQYF
>TRBV11-2|.|16|TRBD1|TRBJ1-2
TGTGCCAGCAGCTTAGGGACAGGGGCGATTAACTATGGCTACACCTTC
CASSLGTGAINYGYTF
>TRBV18|.|14|TRBD1|TRBJ1-2
TGTGCCAGCTCAGGGGGACAGAGTTACTATGGCTACACCTTC
CASSGGQSYYGYTF
>TRBV15|few|16|TRBD2|TRBJ2-7
TGTGCCACCAGCAGGGCTAACCTAGCGGTTGGTAACGAGCAGTACTTC
CATSRANLAVGNEQYF
>TRBV29-1|.|12|.|TRBJ2-1
TGCAGCGTTTCGCGAGGTAGCAATGAGCAGTTCTTC
CSVSRGSNEQFF
>TRBV29-1|once|13|.|TRBJ2-3
TGCAGCGTGGGCCCATTATTCACAGATACGCAGTATTTT
CSVGPLFTDTQYF
>TRBV12-3/TRBV12-4|.|16|TRBD2|TRBJ2-3
TGTGCCAGCAGTTTGACTAGCGGGGGGGCAGTAGATACGCAGTATTTT
CASSLTSGGAVDTQYF
>TRBV29-1|.|13|TRBD1|TRBJ1-1
TGCAGCACCCTGGACAGGGGGAACACTGAAGCTTTCTTT
CSTLDRGNTEAFF
>TRBV29-1|many|14|TRBD2|TRBJ2-1
TGCAGCGTCCTCAGCGGGAGCTCCTACAATGAGCAGTTCTTC
CSVLSGSSYNEQFF
>TRBV20-1|.|14|.|TRBJ2-7
TGCAGTGCTATACGCTCCGGGCTAACCTACGAGCAGTACTTC
CSAIRSGLTYEQYF
>TRBV27|.|14|TRBD2|TRBJ2-7
TGTGCCAGCAGTTTCAGCGGGAGGGTTTACGAGCAGTACTTC
CASSFSGRVYEQYF
>TRBV30|.|12|.|TRBJ2-5
TGTGCCTGGAGACAGAACCAAGAGACCCAGTACTTC
CAWRQNQETQYF
>TRBV7-9|.|13|.|TRBJ2-5
TGTGCCAGCGGCTCCGCTGCGCAAGAGGCCCAGTACTTC
CASGSAAQEAQYF
>TRBV25-1|.|15|TRBD2|TRBJ2-7
TGTGCCAGCGGAACCCTTGCGGGGGAAAACGACGAGCAGTACTTC
CASGTLAGENDEQYF